Each of the 10 T cell receptor beta chains below was sequenced from the same sample in a study of cytomegalovirus exposure and HLA in healthy donors. Method: immunoSEQ multiplex PCR; TCRdb's copy keeps in-frame clones and lacks some. The sample has more than 90,000 clones, 80% to 90% seen once. The source material was PBMCs. These TCRs come from a man aged 18-30 years in good health and CMV-seropositive.

This clone has just one count. The CDR3 sequence: CASSLFRWAGASQETQYF. The CDR3 nucleotides are TGTGCCAGCAGTTTATTTAGGTGGGCGGGGGCATCCCAAGAGACCCAGTACTTC. V usage is TRBV27 and J usage is TRBJ2-5, with D possibly TRBD2 on 7 matching bases. The CDR3 is 18 residues long. V lost 1 base, J lost 1 base, and 19 bases lay in between. Per germline, CDR1 MNHEY and CDR2 SMNVEV (reference sequence).

The rearrangement joins TRBV28 to TRBJ1-3, with D possibly being TRBD1 (5 bases). Germline V gives CDR1 MDHEN, CDR2 SYDVKM. This CDR3 spans 16 amino acids. V lost 4 bases, J lost 4 bases, and 17 bases lay in between. As DNA, the CDR3 is TGTGCCAGCAGTTATATAGTTGGAACAGGCGGAAACACCATATATTTT. Its translation: CASSYIVGTGGNTIYF. The full variable domain, in which reference TRBV28 and TRBJ1-3 provide the parts outside the CDR3, is DVKVTQSSRYLVKRTGEKVFLECVQDMDHENMFWYRQDPGLGLRLIYFSYDVKMKEKGDIPEGYSVSREKKERFSLILESASTNQTSMYLCASSYIVGTGGNTIYFGEGSWLTVV.

The genes are TRBV9 and TRBJ1-3; D may be TRBD1 (5 bases). Germline lookup yields CDR1 SGDLS and CDR2 YYNGEE. The V end lost 0 bases, the J end lost 0 bases, and 16 bases lay between the germline ends. The CDR3 loop spans 18 amino acids. The CDR3: CASSVDPPTESSGNTIYF. As DNA, the CDR3 is TGTGCCAGCAGCGTAGATCCCCCGACAGAGAGCTCTGGAAACACCATATATTTT.

The chain combines TRBV7-2 with TRBJ2-2; D is possibly TRBD1 (5 bases). Germline loops: CDR1 SGHTA, CDR2 FQGNSA. V lost 1 base to trimming and J lost 4 bases, with 7 bases between them. The CDR3 contains 14 residues. For the CDR3, the DNA is TGTGCCAGCAGCTTAGGGGGCAGCACCGGGGAGCTGTTTTTT. Its protein is CASSLGGSTGELFF.

This clone was recorded only once. The gene calls are TRBV5-1 and TRBJ2-7; 7 bases match TRBD2. The germline V gene encodes CDR1 SGHRS and CDR2 YFSETQ. This CDR3 region has 17 residues. Germline trimming cut 0 bases from V and 3 bases from J; bases unmatched to any gene: 12. The CDR3 DNA is TGCGCCAGCAGCTTGGGATCGGGACCTGGGGACTACTACGAGCAGTACTTC. Its protein product is CASSLGSGPGDYYEQYF.

The chain uses TRBV6-6 and TRBJ1-2; 7 bases fit TRBD1. Germline values: CDR1 MNHNY, CDR2 SVGAGI (reference sequence). This CDR3 region has 13 residues. The J segment lost 8 bases and the V segment lost 2 bases, leaving 5 bases of the junction unmatched. This chain's CDR3 is CASSYGQGGGYTF. CDR3 nucleotide sequence: TGTGCCAGCAGTTACGGGCAGGGGGGCGGCTACACCTTC.

The chain uses TRBV7-8 and TRBJ1-5; possible D gene TRBD1, 6 bases. CDR1 is SGHVS, CDR2 FQNEAQ, per germline. V lost 2 bases to trimming and J lost 8 bases, with 13 bases between them. The CDR3 consists of 14 residues. DNA of the CDR3: TGTGCCAGCAGCTTAAGCAGGGGTTGGGAGCCCCAGCATTTT. Protein product: CASSLSRGWEPQHF.

The rearrangement joins TRBV2 to TRBJ1-5; 9 bases align to TRBD1. Trimming removed 8 bases from V and 4 bases from J; junction bases left unmatched: 3. The CDR3 runs to 13 residues. Per germline, CDR1 SNHLY and CDR2 FYNNEI. The CDR3 nucleotides are TGTGCCAGCCAAGGGACAGGGAATCAGCCCCAGCATTTT. Residues: CASQGTGNQPQHF.

The chain is built from TRBV14 and TRBJ2-5; 12 nucleotides agree with TRBD2. J lost 5 bases, V lost 4 bases, and 2 bases had no gene match. The CDR3 has 14 residues. Germline lookup yields CDR1 SGHDN and CDR2 FVKESK. The CDR3 here is CASSLTSGGETQYF. In nucleotides, the CDR3 is TGTGCCAGCAGCCTGACTAGCGGGGGCGAGACCCAGTACTTC.

This chain connects TRBV7-2 to TRBJ1-5, with D possibly matching TRBD1 (5 bases). Germline CDR1 and CDR2: SGHTA and FQGNSA. CDR3 length equals 14 residues. Trimming stripped 5 bases from V and 4 bases from J, with 12 bases between. CDR3: CASSQGRGNQPQHF. The CDR3 region has the DNA TGTGCCAGCAGCCAAGGGCGGGGGAATCAGCCCCAGCATTTT.